This TCR beta chain was sequenced in a study of beta chain features in type 1 diabetes. Overall study findings and caveats: Moderate but significant shortening of TCRB CDR3s was recorded in all four CD4+ subsets from Type 1 diabetes patients.

After removal of 6 bases from V and 6 bases from J, the junction contained 10 bases not matched to a gene. Germline CDR1 and CDR2: MGHDK and SYGVNS. The length of the CDR3 is 16 residues. The sample holds a few counts of this clone. Its antigen is currently unknown. The sequenced template was cDNA made from the entire isolated RNA. Generated by immunoSEQ multiplex PCR, the TCRdb table keeps only in-frame clones and is missing some. Of roughly 730,000 clones in the sample, over 10% were seen once. The gene calls are TRBV25-1 and TRBJ2-3; 12 nucleotides align to TRBD2. This sequence originates from a man between 18 and 29 years old with type 1 diabetes. The specimen was naive CD4+ T cells from blood. The chain's CDR3 is CASSTLAGGIGDTQYF. The CDR3 DNA reads TGTGCCAGCAGCACACTAGCGGGGGGTATAGGGGATACGCAGTATTTT.